This TCR beta chain was captured in a study of blood T cell repertoires in COVID-19. Original handling: For nucleated cells, counts were estimated from reference gene primer amplification. TCRdb's copy holds only in-frame clones and misses some; the assay was immunoSEQ multiplex PCR. From that table come the V and J calls and clone size; the DNA was used to work out D and trimming. The profile covers roughly 200,000 clones, with 82% appearing a single time and roughly 7.1% taken by the ten largest. This clone has only one observation. The CDR3 consists of 15 residues. Germline V lookup: CDR1 MNHEY, CDR2 SVGAGI. V shed 7 bases, J shed 4 bases, and the junction held 12 bases outside the gene matches.

Sequencing was performed on peripheral blood. The J gene is TRBJ1-1, the V gene TRBV6-5, with TRBD1 matching over 7 bases. The sequence came from a woman aged 55-70 years with COVID-19, enrolled during active disease. DNA for the CDR3: TGTGCCAGCATACGGCAGACAGGGTGGGGCACTGAAGCTTTCTTT. Encoded protein: CASIRQTGWGTEAFF.